This T cell receptor beta chain was sequenced during a study of Graves' ophthalmopathy and Graves' hyperthyroidism. Study results and caveats: The model reached around 70% sensitivity and around 72% specificity for predicting ophthalmopathy progression.

At least ten counts were recorded for this clonotype. What it recognizes is unknown. Amplification from RNA transcripts yielded the TCR beta CDR3 regions. In the first round, RT-PCR was carried out with HTBI primers, and a multiplex PCR formed the second round. Each CDR3 protein is one row after TCRdb ran MiXCR on the multiplex PCR reads. The sample lists a few hundred thousand distinct CDR3 sequences; 15% to 20% were seen once. V was shortened by 0 bases and J by 7 bases, with 16 bases between the two germline ends. CDR1 LGHNA and CDR2 YSLEER come from the germline V gene. The length of the CDR3 is 15 residues.

Sample: peripheral blood. The chain combines TRBV4-3 with TRBJ2-7; D is possibly TRBD2 (5 bases). The clonotype comes from a woman between 18 and 29 years old with Graves' ophthalmopathy. The CDR3 DNA reads as TGCGCCAGCAGCCAAGAACCCGGAGCTCGGGGAGAGCAGTACTTC. This gives the protein CASSQEPGARGEQYF.